This TCR beta chain was identified during a study of CD8 T cells in ankylosing spondylitis. This clonotype was counted many times. Its antigen is still unknown. V shed 4 bases and J shed 4 bases, with 17 bases lying between them. The CDR3 sequence is 16 residues long. Germline loops: CDR1 SGHTA, CDR2 FQGTGA. Study outcomes and limitations: Roughly eight highly homologous variants made up a TCR beta motif that seemed to typify ankylosing spondylitis blood.

TCRdb redid the calling of the 5' RACE reads with MiXCR, one entry per CDR3 protein. Of around 130,000 distinct CDR3 sequences listed, about 6.5% were seen once; the top ten hold 12%. This clonotype was obtained from a male donor with ankylosing spondylitis or in good health (not recorded which). The V and J genes are TRBV7-3 and TRBJ1-3; weak D call: TRBD1 (5 bases). Sequencing used blood, either unsorted or a sorted T cell fraction (not recorded which). CDR3 bases: TGTGCCAGCAGCTCAGCGTCAGGGCCACCGGGAAACACCATATATTTT. Encoded protein: CASSSASGPPGNTIYF.